This T cell receptor (beta chain) was identified in a study of blood T cell repertoires in COVID-19. Study as a whole: PBMCs, B-cell-depleted T cells, or T cells provided the cDNA or gDNA that made up the material.

With V trimmed by 0 bases and J by 4 bases, 3 bases remained unmatched. The CDR3 has 16 residues. CDR1 is MRHNA, CDR2 SNTAGT, per germline. Per the authors' pipeline: Amplification of reference gene primers provided the estimated nucleated cell counts. The assay was immunoSEQ multiplex PCR, and TCRdb's table has in-frame clones only and misses some. V, J and clone size derive from that table, while D and trimming were established from the DNA sequence. The sample contains 95,000 to 150,000 clones, about 82% of which appear only once. The source of this sequence is a man aged 55 to 70 with active or convalescent COVID-19. This chain connects TRBV6-4 to TRBJ2-1; 10 bases fit TRBD2. Sequenced input: peripheral blood. CDR3 nucleotides: TGTGCCAGCAGTGACTCGGGTAGCGGGGGGTACAATGAGCAGTTCTTC. Its translation: CASSDSGSGGYNEQFF.